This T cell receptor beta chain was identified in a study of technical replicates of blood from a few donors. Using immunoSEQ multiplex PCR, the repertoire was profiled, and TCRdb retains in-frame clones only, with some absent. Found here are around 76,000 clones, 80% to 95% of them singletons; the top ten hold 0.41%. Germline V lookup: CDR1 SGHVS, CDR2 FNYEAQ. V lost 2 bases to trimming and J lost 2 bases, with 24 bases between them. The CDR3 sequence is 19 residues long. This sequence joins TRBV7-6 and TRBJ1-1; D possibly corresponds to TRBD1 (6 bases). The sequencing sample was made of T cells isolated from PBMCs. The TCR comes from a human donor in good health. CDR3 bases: TGTGCCAGCAGCTTATCTTTCGGGGCAGGGGCGGTCTTTAACACTGAAGCTTTCTTT. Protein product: CASSLSFGAGAVFNTEAFF.